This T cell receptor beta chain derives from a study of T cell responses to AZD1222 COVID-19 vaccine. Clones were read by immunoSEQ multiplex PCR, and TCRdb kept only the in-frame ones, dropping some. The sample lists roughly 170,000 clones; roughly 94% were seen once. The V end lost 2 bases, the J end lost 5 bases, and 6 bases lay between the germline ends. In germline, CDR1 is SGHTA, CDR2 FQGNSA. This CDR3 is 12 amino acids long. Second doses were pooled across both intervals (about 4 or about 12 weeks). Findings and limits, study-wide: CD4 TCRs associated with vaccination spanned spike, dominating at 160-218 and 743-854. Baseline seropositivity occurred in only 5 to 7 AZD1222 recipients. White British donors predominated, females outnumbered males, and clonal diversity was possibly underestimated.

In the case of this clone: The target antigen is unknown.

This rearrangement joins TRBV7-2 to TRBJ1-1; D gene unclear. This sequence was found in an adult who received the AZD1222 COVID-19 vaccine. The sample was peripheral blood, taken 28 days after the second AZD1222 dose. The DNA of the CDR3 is TGTGCCAGCAGCTTACGTGGAACTGAAGCTTTCTTT. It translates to CASSLRGTEAFF. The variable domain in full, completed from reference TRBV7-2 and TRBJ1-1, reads GAGVSQSPSNKVTEKGKDVELRCDPISGHTALYWYRQSLGQGLEFLIYFQGNSAPDKSGLPSDRFSAERTGGSVSTLTIQRTQQEDSAVYLCASSLRGTEAFFGQGTRLTVV.